What follows is one T cell receptor beta chain and its context. Its antigen target is currently unknown. The species here is mouse, which means the gene names and germline sequences are mouse ones. Read data end 1 residue before the CDR3 end; the end is taken from the germline J gene. This sample was taken from a study of tissue T cells after allogeneic stem cell transplantation (dated by TCRdb to 2022 to 2024). With respect to the entire study: The study profiled TCR beta repertoires across many tissues from research autopsies of patients with and without GVHD, plus mouse models of GVHD. The human part of the study was a prospective observational study with no blinding and no randomization. General conclusions and limits of the study: Within patients, how anatomically similar tissues were was a major factor shaping TCR repertoire composition, regardless of disease or transplant status. Which tissue TCRs were alloreactive or antigen-specific was not determined in the study, and some of the clones might have been host cells that persisted. Not many T cell clones showed up in more than one patient, yet clustering based on motifs uncovered repertoire signatures that were shared across patients in a tissue-specific way. The patient cohort was small and varied clinically, and sampling depth was recognized as a limitation. In both patients and mice, T cells from blood and spleen picked up only a limited part of the TCR repertoire that was detected in tissues.

CDR1 and CDR2, looked up from the germline V gene (reference sequence), are KGHPV and FQNQEV. The CDR3 sequence holds 15 residues, the cysteine and phenylalanine included. Only the CDR3 bases that were read are kept: 42 of them, in frame from base 1. From V the trimming removes 4 bases and from J it removes 2 bases, while the gene matches leave 4 bases of the junction unaccounted for. Explained via the paper, the time point label denotes: mouse harvest day 14 after allogeneic transplant. Each mouse graft, delivered by tail vein injection, combined 10^6 splenic CD5+ T cells with 10^7 T-cell-depleted bone marrow cells. GVHD in mice was modeled with a major MHC-mismatch B6 (H2b) into BALB/c (H2d) model, and tissues were profiled at day 7 or 14. On day 7 or 14 post-transplant, mouse tissues and retro-orbital blood were harvested with separate sterile tools for each animal, and livers were flushed beforehand.

Receptor libraries were prepared by the immunoSEQ multiplex PCR assay. Adaptive Biotechnologies performed TCRbeta CDR3 sequencing at survey depth and reported CDR3 sequences, V/J genes, productive frequency, and template counts. TCR beta CDR3 regions were amplified from genomic DNA rather than RNA. The study's processing was this. Jensen-Shannon divergence served to quantify pairwise repertoire overlap between tissues, with 0 meaning identical and 1 meaning complete divergence. Based on pairwise JSD values, tissues were grouped by single-linkage agglomerative hierarchical clustering, and the results were shown as dendrograms. All patient samples were analyzed with GLIPH2 using simulation_depth 1000, kmer_min_depth 3 and cdr3_length_cutoff 8, and only groups containing more than two unique CDR3s were kept. A standardized tissue-overlap score was calculated by extrapolating Jaccard GLIPH-group overlap across patients to a standard repertoire size of 1000 clones. Linear mixed-effect models, with tissue included as a fixed effect and individual included as a random effect, were used to assess associations of diversity with clinical or experimental variables. In TCRdb, the immuneACCESS table is reduced to in-frame sequences with V and J assigned. These tables do not hold every clone; where another copy was compared, an unresolved V gene accounts for under half, and the others remain unexplained. That table gives V, J and clone size, and the DNA gave D and trimming. A total of 1,500 to 2,000 clones appear in this sample, about 52% of them only once. The ten largest account for around 29% of the sample.

This clonotype was obtained from a female BALB/c mouse given C57BL/6 T cells with graft-versus-host disease after an allogeneic hematopoietic cell transplant. The rearranged segments are TRBV26 and TRBJ2-1; TRBD2 fits 8 bases in the junction. The specimen sequenced was blood. The CDR3 DNA, read in part, is TGTGCCAGCAGTCCCCTGGGGGGATACTATGCTGAGCAGTTC. This translates into CASSPLGGYYAEQF. The CDR3 reads in full as CASSPLGGYYAEQFF.